This entry lists 10 T cell receptor beta chains sequenced from one sample in a study of response to subunit inactivated influenza vaccine. Each CDR3 protein gets one entry after TCRdb re-called the RT-PCR reads with MiXCR. This sample has roughly 700,000 distinct CDR3 sequences, with approximately 15% found just once. This specimen consisted of PBMCs from blood, obtained 14 to 15 days before vaccination. The receptor source for this set is a man in his fifties or sixties who received an inactivated influenza vaccine.

This sequence joins TRBV5-5 and TRBJ2-5; either TRBD1 or TRBD2 may fit D (5 bases each). In germline, CDR1 is SGHKS, CDR2 YYEKEE (reference sequence). V was pared by 3 bases and J by 4 bases, with 22 bases between. This CDR3 comprises 17 residues. CDR3 in amino acids: CASSSLSRVIGGETQYF. CDR3 bases: TGTGCCAGCAGCTCCCTCAGTCGTGTTATTGGGGGAGAGACCCAGTACTTC.

In its sample, this clonotype was seen a few times. The chain has TRBV6-5 and TRBJ1-5; 8 bases match TRBD1. The CDR3 runs 15 residues. Germline V gene lookup returns CDR1 MNHEY and CDR2 SVGAGI. Trimming took 2 bases from V and 7 from J; bases not matched to a gene: 7. CDR3: CASSYASGGGQPQHF. The CDR3, as DNA: TGTGCCAGCAGTTACGCTTCAGGGGGCGGCCAGCCCCAGCATTTT.

This clonotype was seen at least ten times. The chain couples TRBV12-3 or TRBV12-4 to TRBJ1-5; 9 nucleotides line up with TRBD1. With V trimmed by 7 bases and J by 9 bases, 7 bases remained unmatched. This CDR3 region has 13 residues. The CDR3 bases are TGTGCCAGCACCCCGGGACAGGGTTCGCCCCAGCATTTT. Translation gives CASTPGQGSPQHF.

This chain links TRBV3-1 with TRBJ2-3; perhaps TRBD2 as D (6 bases). V gave up 3 bases and J gave up 1 base, with 17 bases separating them. CDR3 length: 17 amino acids. CDR1 is LGHDT and CDR2 is YNNKEL in the germline V gene (reference sequence). DNA for the CDR3: TGTGCCAGCAGCCACGCGGGAAGGCCCTTAGGCACAGATACGCAGTATTTT. Its protein product is CASSHAGRPLGTDTQYF.

The chain couples TRBV5-1 to TRBJ2-1, with 9 bases fitting TRBD1. Per the germline V gene, CDR1 is SGHRS and CDR2 is YFSETQ. With 6 bases clipped from V and 7 bases from J, the junction kept 14 bases outside the gene matches. This CDR3 is built from 16 residues. Here the CDR3 reads CASNIASGQGGNEQFF. The CDR3 nucleotides are TGCGCCAGCAACATTGCTTCGGGACAGGGTGGTAATGAGCAGTTCTTC.

This sequence joins TRBV5-6 and TRBJ1-5; 10 bases line up with TRBD1. The CDR3 covers 16 residues. Germline CDR1 reads SGHDT; CDR2 reads YYEEEE. V was clipped by 3 bases and J by 1 base; unmatched bases: 4. Here the CDR3 reads CASSSLTGGSNQPQHF. For the CDR3, the DNA is TGTGCCAGCAGCTCACTGACAGGGGGCAGCAATCAGCCCCAGCATTTT.

The sample holds many counts of this clonotype. The genes are TRBV12-3 or TRBV12-4 and TRBJ1-1; perhaps TRBD1 as D (5 bases). Trimming removed 6 bases at V and 1 base at J, with 12 bases between. This CDR3 contains 14 residues. Here the CDR3 reads CASSRTGENTEAFF. For the CDR3, the DNA is TGTGCCAGCAGCAGAACAGGAGAGAACACTGAAGCTTTCTTT.

This clonotype was picked up a small number of times. The CDR3 loop reads CATSSTGTSLISTDTQYF. The CDR3 DNA sequence: TGTGCCACCAGTTCTACCGGGACTAGCCTTATAAGCACAGATACGCAGTATTTT. J is TRBJ2-3 and V is TRBV24-1; the match to TRBD2 covers 9 bases. CDR1 KGHDR and CDR2 SFDVKD come from the germline V gene. The CDR3 extends over 18 amino acids. The V gene end was trimmed by 6 bases and the J gene end by 0 bases; junction bases not matched to a gene: 12.

With respect to this clonotype: One junction end does not reproduce the germline sequence, and a read error may be involved. The chain links TRBV29-1 to TRBJ2-3, with 10 bases fitting TRBD1. The CDR3 length is 13 residues. From germline, CDR1 is SQVTM and CDR2 ANQGSEA. In DNA form, the CDR3 reads TGCAGCGTGAGAGAGGGACAGGGGAGATTATGGGATTTT. Protein product: CSVREGQGRLWDF.

This chain uses TRBV5-5 with TRBJ1-1; 7 bases agree with TRBD1. V lost 4 bases, J lost 5 bases, and 14 bases stayed unmatched. Germline CDR1 is SGHKS and CDR2 is YYEKEE (reference sequence). CDR3 size: 16 residues. The CDR3 region has the DNA TGTGCCAGCAGCCCCCGGGCGACAGGGAGGGTGACTGAAGCTTTCTTT. It specifies CASSPRATGRVTEAFF.